The 18 T cell receptor beta chains in this list originate from one sample, sequenced in a study of radiotherapy plus CTLA-4 blockade in lung cancer. Some clones are missing from TCRdb's copy, which holds only in-frame ones; the method was immunoSEQ multiplex PCR. The sample includes 56,000 or so clones, roughly four fifths seen only once; the top ten take 15% to 20%. The material was peripheral blood, obtained from a patient treated with radiotherapy plus ipilimumab. Receptors originate from a human donor with non-small cell lung cancer who had a complete response to radiotherapy plus ipilimumab.

The rearrangement uses TRBV19 and TRBJ1-2, with D maybe TRBD1 (5 bases). The CDR3 has 14 amino acids. V was cut by 5 bases and J by 4 bases, with 14 bases left in between. Germline CDR1 LNHDA, CDR2 SQIVND (reference sequence). CDR3 bases: TGTGCCAGTAGTGGGACTTCGGGATTCTATGGCTACACCTTC. It encodes CASSGTSGFYGYTF.

The chain recombines TRBV2 with TRBJ2-3, with TRBD1 matching over 7 bases. Germline V gene data show CDR1 as SNHLY and CDR2 as FYNNEI. Losses at the gene ends were 6 bases for V and 0 bases for J; bases not matched to a gene: 6. This CDR3 has 15 residues. CDR3 DNA: TGTGCCAGCAGCGGCGACAGGGCTAGCACAGATACGCAGTATTTT. Residues: CASSGDRASTDTQYF. The whole variable domain, remainder taken from reference TRBV2 and TRBJ2-3, is EPEVTQTPSHQVTQMGQEVILRCVPISNHLYFYWYRQILGQKVEFLVSFYNNEISEKSEIFDDQFSVERPDGSNFTLKIRSTKLEDSAMYFCASSGDRASTDTQYFGPGTRLTVL.

The V call is TRBV7-2, the J call TRBJ1-1; 7 bases line up with TRBD1. V shed 2 bases, J shed 5 bases, and the junction held 8 bases outside the gene matches. The CDR3 totals 15 residues. In germline, CDR1 is SGHTA, CDR2 FQGNSA. The CDR3 DNA follows: TGTGCCAGCAGCTTAAGATCAGGGGGAATGACTGAAGCTTTCTTT. It codes for CASSLRSGGMTEAFF.

The chain joins TRBV7-8 to TRBJ2-2; 7 nucleotides line up with TRBD1. This CDR3 has 14 residues. Germline assignment: CDR1 SGHVS and CDR2 FQNEAQ. J gave up 4 bases and V 5 bases, and 4 bases lay outside the gene matches. CDR3 residues: CASSPGTATGELFF. DNA of the CDR3: TGTGCCAGCAGCCCCGGGACAGCCACCGGGGAGCTGTTTTTT.

V is TRBV6-5 and J is TRBJ1-2; no definite D call. The CDR3 runs 12 residues. V was cut by 6 bases and J by 5 bases, with 10 bases left in between. Per germline, CDR1 MNHEY and CDR2 SVGAGI. The CDR3 here is CASSSAAYGYTF. DNA for the CDR3: TGTGCCAGCAGCTCTGCAGCGTATGGCTACACCTTC.

This chain connects TRBV29-1 to TRBJ2-2, with 9 bases that match TRBD2. The J segment lost 4 bases and the V segment lost 0 bases, leaving 6 bases of the junction unmatched. The germline V gene encodes CDR1 SQVTM and CDR2 ANQGSEA. The CDR3 spans 16 residues. This chain's CDR3 is CSVEDPLAGRTGELFF. The CDR3 DNA follows: TGCAGCGTTGAAGATCCACTAGCGGGTCGCACCGGGGAGCTGTTTTTT.

V and J are TRBV10-3 and TRBJ2-5; 7 bases match TRBD2. CDR1 is ENHRY and CDR2 is SYGVKD in the germline V gene. CDR3 size: 14 residues. With 5 bases clipped from V and 1 base from J, the junction kept 4 bases outside the gene matches. The DNA of the CDR3 is TGTGCCATCAGTTCCGGGGGGACCCAAGAGACCCAGTACTTC. This encodes CAISSGGTQETQYF.

The rearrangement joins TRBV6-1 to TRBJ1-2; D unclear. This CDR3 contains 12 residues. Trimming removed 8 bases from V and 7 bases from J, with 14 bases in between. Germline assignment: CDR1 MNHNS and CDR2 SASEGT. CDR3 nucleotides: TGTGCCAGCGCGGCCTATTTTGGTGGCTACACCTTC. Encoded protein: CASAAYFGGYTF.

The CDR3 reads CASSIRRRTGESRNEKLFF. The CDR3 DNA is TGTGCCAGTAGTATCCGAAGGAGGACAGGGGAGAGCCGGAATGAAAAACTGTTTTTT. The V call is TRBV19, the J call TRBJ1-4, with 9 positions matching TRBD1. This CDR3 has 19 amino acids. Unmatched junction bases numbered 16, after V lost 3 bases and J lost 5 bases. Germline CDR1 LNHDA, CDR2 SQIVND (reference sequence).

V is TRBV6-5 and J is TRBJ1-2, with a weak D call TRBD1 (6 bases). The V gene's germline CDR1 is MNHEY and CDR2 SVGAGI. Trimming took off 4 bases at V and 0 bases at J, with 15 bases between the two ends. This CDR3 spans 16 amino acids. CDR3 loop: CASSFPGTSPNYGYTF. DNA for the CDR3: TGTGCCAGCAGTTTCCCCGGGACATCACCTAACTATGGCTACACCTTC.

The chain couples TRBV2 to TRBJ2-5, with a possible D match to TRBD1 (6 bases). Trimming removed 8 bases at V and 4 bases at J, with 17 bases between. This CDR3 has 14 amino acids. CDR1 SNHLY and CDR2 FYNNEI come from the germline V gene. CDR3 sequence (DNA): TGTGCCAGCCGCCCTCCACAGGGTCTAGAGACCCAGTACTTC. This encodes CASRPPQGLETQYF.

V and J are TRBV5-4 and TRBJ2-2, with 8 bases fitting TRBD2. V lost 4 bases, J lost 0 bases, and 2 bases stayed unmatched. From germline, CDR1 is SGHNT and CDR2 YYREEE (reference sequence). There are 15 residues in the CDR3. CDR3 region: CASSIAGTNTGELFF. The CDR3 bases are TGTGCCAGCAGCATAGCGGGAACGAACACCGGGGAGCTGTTTTTT.

The chain employs TRBV9 and TRBJ1-1; no clear D. Germline V lookup: CDR1 SGDLS, CDR2 YYNGEE. With 0 bases removed from V and 1 base from J, the gap between germline ends came to 7 bases. CDR3 length: 14 amino acids. Here the CDR3 DNA reads TGTGCCAGCAGCGTAGTGGCAGGGAACACTGAAGCTTTCTTT. Its protein is CASSVVAGNTEAFF. Complete variable domain (other parts from reference TRBV9 and TRBJ1-1): DSGVTQTPKHLITATGQRVTLRCSPRSGDLSVYWYQQSLDQGLQFLIQYYNGEERAKGNILERFSAQQFPDLHSELNLSSLELGDSALYFCASSVVAGNTEAFFGQGTRLTVV.

This clone was observed a few times. The rearrangement uses TRBV18 and TRBJ1-1; maybe TRBD1 (5 bases). The CDR3 runs to 14 residues. V lost 4 bases to trimming and J lost 2 bases, with 11 bases between them. CDR1 and CDR2 (germline): KGHSH, LQKENI. The CDR3 loop reads CASSQGQGNTEAFF. In nucleotides, the CDR3 is TGTGCCAGCTCACAAGGGCAGGGTAACACTGAAGCTTTCTTT. Supplemented by reference TRBV18 and TRBJ1-1, the full variable domain reads NAGVMQNPRHLVRRRGQEARLRCSPMKGHSHVYWYRQLPEEGLKFMVYLQKENIIDESGMPKERFSAEFPKEGPSILRIQQVVRGDSAAYFCASSQGQGNTEAFFGQGTRLTVV.

This chain uses TRBV15 with TRBJ2-5; 9 bases are a match to TRBD1. Losses at the gene ends were 1 base for V and 4 bases for J; bases not matched to a gene: 7. The CDR3 sequence is 16 residues long. Looked up from germline, CDR1 is LNHNV and CDR2 is YYDKDF (reference sequence). The CDR3, as DNA: TGTGCCACCAGCAGAGGGAAAAGGGACAGGGTAGAGACCCAGTACTTC. The encoded protein is CATSRGKRDRVETQYF.

The rearrangement uses TRBV10-1 and TRBJ2-1; 7 bases fit TRBD2. The CDR3 runs 11 residues. Germline CDR1 reads WNHNN; CDR2 reads SYGVQD (reference sequence). V was pared by 7 bases and J by 7 bases, with 1 base of the junction left unmatched. This CDR3 is CASTGGNEQFF. The DNA of the CDR3 is TGCGCCAGCACGGGGGGAAATGAGCAGTTCTTC.

The gene calls are TRBV10-3 and TRBJ1-1, with TRBD1 matching over 9 bases. CDR3 size: 14 residues. Losses at the gene ends were 6 bases for V and 4 bases for J; bases not matched to a gene: 6. Germline V gene lookup returns CDR1 ENHRY and CDR2 SYGVKD. The CDR3 protein is CAIRATGGITEAFF. The CDR3 DNA reads TGTGCCATCAGGGCAACAGGGGGCATCACTGAAGCTTTCTTT.

The chain couples TRBV7-8 to TRBJ2-2, with 10 nucleotides matching TRBD1. The V segment lost 5 bases and the J segment 5 bases; nucleotides outside the gene matches: 11. This CDR3 is built from 17 residues. The germline V gene encodes CDR1 SGHVS and CDR2 FQNEAQ. DNA for the CDR3: TGTGCCAGCAGCCCCCGGGGGACAGGGGATAGTACCGGGGAGCTGTTTTTT. This sequence encodes CASSPRGTGDSTGELFF.